Given below is one TCR beta chain in context. The source of the sample is a study of PD-1 blockade in classical Hodgkin lymphoma. About the study: Patients were infused with nivolumab 3 mg/kg every 2 weeks.

TCRdb's table, derived via immunoSEQ multiplex PCR, lists solely in-frame clones and lacks some. The table includes some 50,000 clones, approximately 70% detected once. CDR3 length: 15 amino acids. The germline V gene has CDR1 MNHNS and CDR2 SASEGT. V was shortened by 5 bases and J by 2 bases, with 15 bases between the two germline ends. Exposure to brentuximab vedotin varied, and each patient had relapsed following autologous stem cell transplantation. Patients' outcomes at their best amounted to complete response, partial response or progressive disease. The gene calls are TRBV6-1 and TRBJ1-2; tentative D call: TRBD1 (6 bases). Sequencing used peripheral blood mononuclear cells (PBMCs), obtained at baseline. The source is a human donor with classical Hodgkin lymphoma. CDR3: CASSLAQGRNYGYTF. CDR3 bases: TGTGCCAGCAGTTTAGCCCAGGGGCGAAACTATGGCTACACCTTC.